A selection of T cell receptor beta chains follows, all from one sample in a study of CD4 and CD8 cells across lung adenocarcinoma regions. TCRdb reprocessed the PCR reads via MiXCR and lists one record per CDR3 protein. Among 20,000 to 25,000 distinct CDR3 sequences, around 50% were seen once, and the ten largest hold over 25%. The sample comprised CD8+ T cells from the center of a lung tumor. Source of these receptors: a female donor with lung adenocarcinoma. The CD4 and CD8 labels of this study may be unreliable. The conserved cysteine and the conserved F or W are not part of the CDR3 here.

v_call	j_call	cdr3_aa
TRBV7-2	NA	ASSSTGAQETQY
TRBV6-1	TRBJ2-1	ASRTGTSEYNEQF
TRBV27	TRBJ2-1	AGSVGADQETQY
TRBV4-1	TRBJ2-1	ASSPRAGQGSYNEQF
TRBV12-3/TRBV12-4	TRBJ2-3	ASSPTGTGDTQY
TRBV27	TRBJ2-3	CRRQGVGVTDTQY
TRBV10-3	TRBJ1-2	AISEGQGSSYT
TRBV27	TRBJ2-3	ASRGAGTRYKDTQY
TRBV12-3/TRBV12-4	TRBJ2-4	ASSGRGTGLRDKNMQY
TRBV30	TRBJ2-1	AWDVRMGLAVYNEQF
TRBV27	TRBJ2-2	ASSSPGSGGTYELF
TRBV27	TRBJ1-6	ASSWGVDSPLH
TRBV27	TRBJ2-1	ASSPLDRGNEQF
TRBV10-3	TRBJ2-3	AISAGPGAKDTQY
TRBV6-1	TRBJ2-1	ASSRLAGAGSYNEQF
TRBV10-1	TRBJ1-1	ASSKNPGSAREAF
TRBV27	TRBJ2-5	ASSYSAGGQETQY
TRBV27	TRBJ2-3	ARGQGGRDQETQY
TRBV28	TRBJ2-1	ASAEREGDYEQF